The 10 T cell receptor beta chains presented below share a single source sample, sequenced in a study of cytomegalovirus exposure and HLA in healthy donors. With 60 Vbeta and 13 Jbeta primers, the PCR was carried out. Repertoires were generated with immunoSEQ multiplex PCR, while TCRdb's copy carries only in-frame clones and drops some. In the table there are about 140,000 clones, about 75% of which are singletons. Material for sequencing was PBMCs. These receptor sequences come from a man younger than 35 in good health and CMV-seronegative.

The J gene is TRBJ2-2, the V gene TRBV7-6; D unclear. The CDR3 has 15 residues. Deletions cut 1 base from V and 6 bases from J, with 12 bases between. Germline CDR1 is SGHVS and CDR2 is FNYEAQ. The CDR3 is CASSLVTGYAGELFF. As DNA, the CDR3 is TGTGCCAGCAGCTTAGTAACGGGTTACGCCGGGGAGCTGTTTTTT.

This chain uses TRBV28 with TRBJ2-5; 15 bases line up with TRBD2. The CDR3 contains 16 residues. The germline V gene encodes CDR1 MDHEN and CDR2 SYDVKM. The J segment lost 5 bases and the V segment lost 3 bases, leaving 4 bases of the junction unmatched. The CDR3, as DNA: TGTGCCAGCAGTTTCGGACTAGCGGGAGGGCCGGAGACCCAGTACTTC. It codes for CASSFGLAGGPETQYF.

The chain couples TRBV10-3 to TRBJ2-3; 12 bases fit TRBD1. Germline CDR1 and CDR2: ENHRY and SYGVKD. The ends lost 6 bases at V and 2 bases at J; junction bases unmatched: 3. This CDR3 comprises 15 residues. CDR3 sequence (DNA): TGTGCCATCAGGGGACAGGGGGCTTCCACAGATACGCAGTATTTT. Its protein is CAIRGQGASTDTQYF.

Remarks on this clone: One end of the junction varies from germline; a read error may be responsible. This chain connects TRBV4-1 to TRBJ2-1, with D possibly matching TRBD1 (6 bases). Germline values: CDR1 MGHRA, CDR2 YSYEKL. CDR3 length equals 17 residues. The CDR3: CAGSQDKAQGIYNEQFF. The CDR3 bases are TGCGCCGGCAGCCAAGATAAGGCACAGGGTATCTACAATGAGCAGTTCTTC.

This clone appeared once. V and J are TRBV2 and TRBJ1-4; 7 bases map to TRBD1. Unmatched junction bases numbered 5, after V lost 9 bases and J lost 4 bases. Germline V gene data show CDR1 as SNHLY and CDR2 as FYNNEI. This CDR3 has 13 residues. Here the CDR3 DNA reads TGTGCCAGTACAGGGGACCATAATGAAAAACTGTTTTTT. As protein: CASTGDHNEKLFF.

The V and J genes are TRBV11-2 and TRBJ2-2; 9 bases map to TRBD2. The CDR3 loop spans 17 amino acids. CDR1 is SGHAT and CDR2 is FQNNGV in the germline V gene. V was clipped by 1 base and J by 4 bases; unmatched bases: 7. The CDR3 coding sequence is TGTGCCAGCAGCTTAGTTAGGCCGCGGGGGGGCACCGGGGAGCTGTTTTTT. Residues: CASSLVRPRGGTGELFF.

The chain recombines TRBV25-1 with TRBJ1-1, with D maybe TRBD1 (5 bases). This CDR3 comprises 14 residues. V lost 2 bases and J 6 bases, leaving 13 bases between the germline ends. CDR1 is MGHDK and CDR2 is SYGVNS in the germline V gene. DNA of the CDR3: TGTGCCAGCAGTGAACAGGGAATTGTCCCTGAAGCTTTCTTT. Translating gives CASSEQGIVPEAFF.

The CDR3 region is CASSVGGARQETQYF. The DNA for the CDR3 is TGTGCCAGCAGCGTTGGCGGGGCCAGACAAGAGACCCAGTACTTC. The rearrangement links TRBV9 to TRBJ2-5; tentative D call: TRBD2 (6 bases). CDR3 length equals 15 residues. Germline assignment: CDR1 SGDLS and CDR2 YYNGEE. Trimming shortened V by 2 bases and J by 2 bases, and 13 bases separated the two germline ends.

This clone came up a few times. The chain joins TRBV5-1 to TRBJ1-3, with D unresolved. The germline gives CDR1 SGHRS, CDR2 YFSETQ. There are 17 residues in the CDR3. Trimming stripped 1 base from V and 4 bases from J, with 18 bases between. The CDR3 sequence is CASSLSIPPRGGNTIYF. The CDR3 DNA follows: TGCGCCAGCAGCTTGTCCATTCCTCCGAGAGGAGGAAACACCATATATTTT.

The rearrangement uses TRBV14 and TRBJ2-2, with TRBD1 matching over 9 bases. The J segment lost 6 bases and the V segment lost 8 bases, leaving 7 bases of the junction unmatched. The germline V gene encodes CDR1 SGHDN and CDR2 FVKESK. This CDR3 is 14 amino acids long. CDR3 region: CASHGTGFSGELFF. CDR3 in DNA: TGTGCCAGCCACGGGACAGGGTTCTCCGGGGAGCTGTTTTTT.